The clone carrying this T cell receptor (beta chain) was seen only once. Its antigen is currently unknown. The germline V gene encodes CDR1 MNHEY and CDR2 SVGEGT. The length of the CDR3 is 14 residues. The V and J ends lost 5 bases and 2 bases respectively, with 10 bases between them. The sample originates from a study of T cell responses to AZD1222 COVID-19 vaccine. Study-wide findings and caveats: Nearly half of spike-specific TCRs reportedly go after variant regions that carry no mutations. Every sample of the repertoires postdated the peak T cell response.

Sequenced by immunoSEQ multiplex PCR; TCRdb stores in-frame clones only, minus some. The data contain 150,000 to 200,000 clones, about 87% of them singletons. The V gene is TRBV6-2 or TRBV6-3, the J gene TRBJ1-5, with a tentative D call TRBD1 (6 bases). This TCR was recovered from an adult in good health. The specimen was peripheral blood, collected on day 0 of MenACWY control vaccination. DNA for the CDR3: TGTGCCAGCAGTCAGGCAGGGGGCAATCAGCCCCAGCATTTT. Translation gives CASSQAGGNQPQHF.